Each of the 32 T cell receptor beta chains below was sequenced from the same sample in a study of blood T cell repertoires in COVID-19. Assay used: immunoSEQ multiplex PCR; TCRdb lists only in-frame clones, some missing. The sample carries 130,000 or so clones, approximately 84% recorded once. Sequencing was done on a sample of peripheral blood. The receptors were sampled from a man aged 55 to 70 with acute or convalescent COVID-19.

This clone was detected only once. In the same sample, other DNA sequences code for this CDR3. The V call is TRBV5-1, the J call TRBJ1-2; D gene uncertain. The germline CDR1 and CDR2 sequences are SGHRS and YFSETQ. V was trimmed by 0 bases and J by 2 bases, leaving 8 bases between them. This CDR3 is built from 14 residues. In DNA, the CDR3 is TGCGCCAGCAGCTTGGATCGGGGAAACTATGGCTACACCTTC. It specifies CASSLDRGNYGYTF. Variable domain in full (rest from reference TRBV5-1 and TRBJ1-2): KAGVTQTPRYLIKTRGQQVTLSCSPISGHRSVSWYQQTPGQGLQFLFEYFSETQRNKGNFPGRFSGRQFSNSRSEMNVSTLELGDSALYLCASSLDRGNYGYTFGSGTRLTVV.

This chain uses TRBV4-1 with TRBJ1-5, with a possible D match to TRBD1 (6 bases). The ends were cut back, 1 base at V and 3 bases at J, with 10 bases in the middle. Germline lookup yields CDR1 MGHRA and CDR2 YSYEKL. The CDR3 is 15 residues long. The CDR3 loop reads CASSQGQVPNQPQHF. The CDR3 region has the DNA TGCGCCAGCAGCCAAGGACAGGTTCCCAATCAGCCCCAGCATTTT.

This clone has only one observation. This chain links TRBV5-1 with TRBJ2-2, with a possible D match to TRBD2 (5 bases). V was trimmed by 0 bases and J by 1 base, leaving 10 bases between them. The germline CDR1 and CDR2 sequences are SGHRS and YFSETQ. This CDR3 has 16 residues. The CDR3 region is CASSLALAGNTGELFF. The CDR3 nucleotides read TGCGCCAGCAGCTTGGCCTTGGCGGGGAACACCGGGGAGCTGTTTTTT.

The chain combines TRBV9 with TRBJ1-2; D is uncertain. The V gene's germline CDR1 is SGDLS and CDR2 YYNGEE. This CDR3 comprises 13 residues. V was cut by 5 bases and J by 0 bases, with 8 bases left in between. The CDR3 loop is CASSLQSNYGYTF. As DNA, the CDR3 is TGTGCCAGCAGTCTTCAGTCTAACTATGGCTACACCTTC.

The CDR3 DNA sequence: TGTGCCAGCAGTTATCGGCGGAGCGGGGGGCAAGAGACCCAGTACTTC. It encodes CASSYRRSGGQETQYF. The chain employs TRBV6-6 and TRBJ2-5; 9 nucleotides match TRBD2. CDR1 and CDR2 (germline): MNHNY, SVGAGI (reference sequence). Trimming cost V 3 bases and J 2 bases; bases outside gene matches: 7. The CDR3 totals 16 residues.

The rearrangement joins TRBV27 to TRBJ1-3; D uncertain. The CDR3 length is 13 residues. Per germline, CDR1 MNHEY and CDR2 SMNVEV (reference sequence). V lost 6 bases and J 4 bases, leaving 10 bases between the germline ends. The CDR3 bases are TGTGCCAGCAGGGCGTCGGGAGGAAACACCATATATTTT. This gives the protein CASRASGGNTIYF.

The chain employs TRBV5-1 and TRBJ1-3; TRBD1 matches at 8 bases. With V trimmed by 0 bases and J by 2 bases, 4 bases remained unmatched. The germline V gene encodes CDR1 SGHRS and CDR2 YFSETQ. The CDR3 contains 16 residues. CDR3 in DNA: TGCGCCAGCAGCTTGGCACAGGGGGGGCCTGGAAACACCATATATTTT. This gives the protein CASSLAQGGPGNTIYF.

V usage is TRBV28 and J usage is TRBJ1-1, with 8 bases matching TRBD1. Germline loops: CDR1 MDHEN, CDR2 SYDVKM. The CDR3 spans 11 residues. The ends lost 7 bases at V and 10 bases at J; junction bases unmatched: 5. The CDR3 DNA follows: TGTGCCAGCACCCGACAGGGGCTAGCTTTCTTT. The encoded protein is CASTRQGLAFF.

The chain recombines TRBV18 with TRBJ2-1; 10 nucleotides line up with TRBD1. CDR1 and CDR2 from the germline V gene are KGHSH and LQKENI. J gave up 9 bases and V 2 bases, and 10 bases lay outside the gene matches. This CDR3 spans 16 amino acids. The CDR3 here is CASSPGGDRGFGEQFF. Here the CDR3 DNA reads TGTGCCAGCTCACCAGGTGGGGACAGGGGTTTCGGTGAGCAGTTCTTC.

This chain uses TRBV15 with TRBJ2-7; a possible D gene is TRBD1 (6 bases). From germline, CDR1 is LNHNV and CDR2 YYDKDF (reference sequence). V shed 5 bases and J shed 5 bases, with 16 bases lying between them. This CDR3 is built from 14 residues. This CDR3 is CATSRLDSPNEQYF. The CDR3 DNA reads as TGTGCCACCAGCCGCTTGGACAGCCCGAACGAGCAGTACTTC.

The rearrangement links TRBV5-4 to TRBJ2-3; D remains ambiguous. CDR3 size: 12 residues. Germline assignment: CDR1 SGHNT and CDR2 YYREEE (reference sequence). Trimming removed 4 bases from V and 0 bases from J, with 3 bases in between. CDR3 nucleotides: TGTGCCAGCAGCCGGAGCACAGATACGCAGTATTTT. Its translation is CASSRSTDTQYF.

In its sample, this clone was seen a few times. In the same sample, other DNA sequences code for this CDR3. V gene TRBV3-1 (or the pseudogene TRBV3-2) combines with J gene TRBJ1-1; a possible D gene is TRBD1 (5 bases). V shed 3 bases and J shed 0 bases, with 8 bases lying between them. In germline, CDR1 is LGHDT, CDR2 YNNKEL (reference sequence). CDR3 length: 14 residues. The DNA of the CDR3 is TGTGCCAGCAGCCAGGGGGGGGTGAACACTGAAGCTTTCTTT. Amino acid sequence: CASSQGGVNTEAFF.

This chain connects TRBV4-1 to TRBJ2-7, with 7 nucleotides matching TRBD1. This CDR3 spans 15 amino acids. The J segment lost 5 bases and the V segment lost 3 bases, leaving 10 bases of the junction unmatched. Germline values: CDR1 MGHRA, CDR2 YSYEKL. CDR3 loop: CASSQPGQLGDEQYF. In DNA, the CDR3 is TGCGCCAGCAGCCAGCCGGGACAGTTAGGCGACGAGCAGTACTTC.

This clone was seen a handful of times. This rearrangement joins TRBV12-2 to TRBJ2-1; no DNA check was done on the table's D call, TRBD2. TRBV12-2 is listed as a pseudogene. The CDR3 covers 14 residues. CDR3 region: CASRLRRTYNEQFF. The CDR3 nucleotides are TGTGCAAGTCGCTTACGGAGGACCTACAATGAGCAGTTCTTC.

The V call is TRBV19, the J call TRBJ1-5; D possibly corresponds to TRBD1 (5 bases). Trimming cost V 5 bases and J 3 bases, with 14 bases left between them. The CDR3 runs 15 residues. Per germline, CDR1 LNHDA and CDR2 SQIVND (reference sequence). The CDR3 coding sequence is TGTGCCAGTAGTCCGATGGGGCGGACCAATCAGCCCCAGCATTTT. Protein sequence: CASSPMGRTNQPQHF.

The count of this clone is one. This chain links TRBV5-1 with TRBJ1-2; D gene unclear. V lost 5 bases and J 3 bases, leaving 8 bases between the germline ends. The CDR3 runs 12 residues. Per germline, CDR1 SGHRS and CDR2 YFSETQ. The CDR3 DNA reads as TGCGCCAGCAGTCGTACGGACTATGGCTACACCTTC. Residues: CASSRTDYGYTF.

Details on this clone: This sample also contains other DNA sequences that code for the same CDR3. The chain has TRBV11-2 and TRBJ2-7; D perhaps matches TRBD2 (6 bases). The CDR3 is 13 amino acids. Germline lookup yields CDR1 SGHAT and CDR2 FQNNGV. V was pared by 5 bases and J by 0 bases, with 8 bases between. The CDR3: CASSRDSSYEQYF. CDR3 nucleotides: TGTGCCAGCAGCAGGGACTCCTCCTACGAGCAGTACTTC.

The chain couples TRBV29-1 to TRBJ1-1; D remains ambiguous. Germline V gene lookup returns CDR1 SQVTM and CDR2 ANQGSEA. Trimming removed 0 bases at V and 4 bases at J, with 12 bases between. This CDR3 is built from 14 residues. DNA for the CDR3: TGCAGCGTTGAAGATCTTCCTGGTAGCACTGAAGCTTTCTTT. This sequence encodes CSVEDLPGSTEAFF.

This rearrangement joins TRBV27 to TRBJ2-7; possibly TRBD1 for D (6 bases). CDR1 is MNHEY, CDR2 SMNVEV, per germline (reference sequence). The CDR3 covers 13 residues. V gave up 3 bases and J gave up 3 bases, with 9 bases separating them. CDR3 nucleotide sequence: TGTGCCAGCAGTTTTGGACAGCTCTACGAGCAGTACTTC. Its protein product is CASSFGQLYEQYF.

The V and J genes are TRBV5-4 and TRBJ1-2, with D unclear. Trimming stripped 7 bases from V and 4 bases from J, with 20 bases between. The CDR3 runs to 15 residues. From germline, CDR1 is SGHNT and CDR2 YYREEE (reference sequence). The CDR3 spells CASAHPQDASYGYTF. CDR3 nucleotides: TGTGCCAGCGCCCACCCCCAGGATGCAAGCTATGGCTACACCTTC.

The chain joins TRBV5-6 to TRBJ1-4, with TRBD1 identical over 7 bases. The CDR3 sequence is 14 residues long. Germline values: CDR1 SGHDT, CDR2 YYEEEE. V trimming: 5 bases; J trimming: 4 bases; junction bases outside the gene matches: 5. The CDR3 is CASRKTGLNEKLFF. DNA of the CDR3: TGTGCCAGCAGAAAGACAGGGCTTAATGAAAAACTGTTTTTT.

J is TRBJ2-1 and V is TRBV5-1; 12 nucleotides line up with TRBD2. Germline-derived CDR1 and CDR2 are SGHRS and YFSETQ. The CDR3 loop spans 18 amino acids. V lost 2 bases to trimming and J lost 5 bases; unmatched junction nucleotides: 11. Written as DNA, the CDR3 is TGCGCCAGCAGCTTCTACCCTAGCGGGAGGGGTGTTAACAATGAGCAGTTCTTC. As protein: CASSFYPSGRGVNNEQFF. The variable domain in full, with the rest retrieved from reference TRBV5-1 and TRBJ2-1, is KAGVTQTPRYLIKTRGQQVTLSCSPISGHRSVSWYQQTPGQGLQFLFEYFSETQRNKGNFPGRFSGRQFSNSRSEMNVSTLELGDSALYLCASSFYPSGRGVNNEQFFGPGTRLTVL.

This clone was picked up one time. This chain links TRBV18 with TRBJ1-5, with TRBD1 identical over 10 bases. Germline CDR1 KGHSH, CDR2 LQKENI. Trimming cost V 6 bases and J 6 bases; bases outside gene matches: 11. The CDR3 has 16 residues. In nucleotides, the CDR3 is TGTGCCAGCTCCCCAGGGACAGGGGTAAATGGTCAGCCCCAGCATTTT. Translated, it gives CASSPGTGVNGQPQHF.

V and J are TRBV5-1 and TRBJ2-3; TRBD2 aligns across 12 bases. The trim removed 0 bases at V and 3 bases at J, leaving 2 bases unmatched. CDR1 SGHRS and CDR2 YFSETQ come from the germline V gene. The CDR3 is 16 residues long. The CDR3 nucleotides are TGCGCCAGCAGCTTGGCCGGACTAGCGGGAACAGATACGCAGTATTTT. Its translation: CASSLAGLAGTDTQYF.

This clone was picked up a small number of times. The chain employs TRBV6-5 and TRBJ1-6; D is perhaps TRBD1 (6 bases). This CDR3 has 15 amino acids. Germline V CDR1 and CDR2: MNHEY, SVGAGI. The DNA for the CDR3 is TGTGCTGCCGGGAGGAAGCCAGGGGTTAATTCACCCCTCCACTTT. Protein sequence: CAAGRKPGVNSPLHF.

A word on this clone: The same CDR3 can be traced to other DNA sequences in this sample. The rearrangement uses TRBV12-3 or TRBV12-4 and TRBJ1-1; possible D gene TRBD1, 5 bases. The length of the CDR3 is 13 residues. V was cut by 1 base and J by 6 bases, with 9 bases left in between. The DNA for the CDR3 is TGTGCCAGCAGTTTAGGCGGGGGGGCTGAAGCTTTCTTT. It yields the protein CASSLGGGAEAFF.

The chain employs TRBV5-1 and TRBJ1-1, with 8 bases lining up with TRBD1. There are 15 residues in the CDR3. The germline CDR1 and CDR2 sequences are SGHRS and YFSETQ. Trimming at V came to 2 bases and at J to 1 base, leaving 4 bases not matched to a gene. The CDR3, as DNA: TGCGCCAGCAGCTTCGGAGGACAGGGGAACACTGAAGCTTTCTTT. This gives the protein CASSFGGQGNTEAFF.

CDR3 bases: TGTGCCAGCAGCGGACAGGGGGCAGGCTCTGGGGCCAACGTCCTGACTTTC. As protein: CASSGQGAGSGANVLTF. V gene TRBV11-3 combines with J gene TRBJ2-6; 11 bases fit TRBD1. The V gene's germline CDR1 is SGHNT and CDR2 YENEEA. V dropped 5 bases and J dropped 0; count of bases not matched to a gene: 3. The CDR3 runs 17 residues.

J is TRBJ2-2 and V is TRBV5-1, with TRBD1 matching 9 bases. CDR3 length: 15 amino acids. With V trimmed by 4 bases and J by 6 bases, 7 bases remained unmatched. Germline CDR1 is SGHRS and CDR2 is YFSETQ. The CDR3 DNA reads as TGCGCCAGCAGCCCCCGGGACAGGGTGTCCGGGGAGCTGTTTTTT. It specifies CASSPRDRVSGELFF.

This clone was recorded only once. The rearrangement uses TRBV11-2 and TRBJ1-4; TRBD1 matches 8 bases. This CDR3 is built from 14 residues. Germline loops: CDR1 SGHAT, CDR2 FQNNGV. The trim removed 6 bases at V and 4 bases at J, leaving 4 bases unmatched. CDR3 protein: CASSYRGVNEKLFF. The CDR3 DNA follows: TGTGCCAGCAGTTACAGGGGGGTTAATGAAAAACTGTTTTTT. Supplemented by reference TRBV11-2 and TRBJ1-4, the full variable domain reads EAGVAQSPRYKIIEKRQSVAFWCNPISGHATLYWYQQILGQGPKLLIQFQNNGVVDDSQLPKDRFSAERLKGVDSTLKIQPAKLEDSAVYLCASSYRGVNEKLFFGSGTQLSVL.

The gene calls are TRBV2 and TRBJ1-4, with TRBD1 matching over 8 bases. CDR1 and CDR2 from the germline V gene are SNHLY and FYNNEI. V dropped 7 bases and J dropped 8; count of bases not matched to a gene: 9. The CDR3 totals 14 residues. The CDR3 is CASTAGQGREKLFF. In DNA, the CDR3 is TGTGCCAGCACCGCTGGACAGGGCCGCGAAAAACTGTTTTTT.

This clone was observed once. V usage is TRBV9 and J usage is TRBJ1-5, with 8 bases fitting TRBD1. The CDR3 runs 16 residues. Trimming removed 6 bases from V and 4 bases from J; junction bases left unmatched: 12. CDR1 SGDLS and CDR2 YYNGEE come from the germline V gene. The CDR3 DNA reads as TGTGCCAGCACGCCACTGGCGGACAGGGTAAATCAGCCCCAGCATTTT. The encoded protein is CASTPLADRVNQPQHF.